This T cell receptor (beta chain) derives from a study of blood T cell repertoires in COVID-19. Background on the study: Sources were T cells, B-cell-depleted T cells, or PBMCs; the material itself was cDNA or gDNA.

Assay: immunoSEQ multiplex PCR; the TCRdb copy retains only in-frame clones and omits some. In the table there are about 350,000 clones, approximately 89% of which are singletons. V was trimmed by 5 bases and J by 6 bases, leaving 10 bases between them. The CDR3 consists of 13 residues. In germline, CDR1 is MNHEY, CDR2 SVGAGI. The sequence came from a woman aged 60 to 75 with COVID-19, enrolled during active disease. The chain has TRBV6-5 and TRBJ1-4; perhaps TRBD1 as D (5 bases). The source material was peripheral blood. In DNA form, the CDR3 reads TGTGCCAGCAGTAAGGGGCGTGATGAAAAACTGTTTTTT. Translating it yields CASSKGRDEKLFF.